This T cell receptor beta chain appears in the sequencing data of a study of blood T cell repertoires in COVID-19. In the study overall: Acute-phase and convalescent COVID-19 samples originated in the United States, Italy and Spain. PBMCs, B-cell-depleted T cells, or T cells provided the cDNA or gDNA that made up the material.

In the original processing: The authors estimated nucleated cell counts from reference gene primer amplification. Sequencing used immunoSEQ multiplex PCR; TCRdb keeps in-frame clones, though not all of them. V and J calls plus clone size are reproduced from that table; the DNA served to infer D and trimming. The sample includes 250,000 to 350,000 clones, around 90% of them seen just once. This CDR3 region has 13 residues. V lost 5 bases and J lost 8, with 13 bases in between. Cohort assignment relied on participant-reported clinical history. This sequence originates from a woman aged 18-29 years with acute COVID-19. The sample taken for sequencing was PBMCs or T cells enriched from blood (not recorded which). The V call is TRBV12-3 or TRBV12-4, the J call TRBJ1-5, with D hard to call. Written as DNA, the CDR3 is TGTGCCAGCAGTCAAGGCCTCGAGGAGCCCCAGCATTTT. Encoded protein: CASSQGLEEPQHF.